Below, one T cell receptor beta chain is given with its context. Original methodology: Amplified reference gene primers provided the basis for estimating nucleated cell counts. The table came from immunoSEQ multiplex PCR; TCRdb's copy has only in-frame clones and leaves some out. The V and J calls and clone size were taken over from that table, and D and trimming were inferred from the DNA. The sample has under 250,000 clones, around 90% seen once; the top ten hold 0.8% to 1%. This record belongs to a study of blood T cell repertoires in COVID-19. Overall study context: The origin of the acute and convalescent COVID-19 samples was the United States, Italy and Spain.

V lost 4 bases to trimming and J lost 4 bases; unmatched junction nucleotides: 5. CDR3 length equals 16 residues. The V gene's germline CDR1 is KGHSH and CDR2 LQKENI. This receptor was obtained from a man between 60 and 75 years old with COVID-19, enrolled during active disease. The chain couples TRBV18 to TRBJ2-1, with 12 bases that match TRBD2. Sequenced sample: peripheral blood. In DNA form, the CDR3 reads TGTGCCAGCTCACTGGCTAGCGGGAGGGCTTACAATGAGCAGTTCTTC. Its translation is CASSLASGRAYNEQFF.